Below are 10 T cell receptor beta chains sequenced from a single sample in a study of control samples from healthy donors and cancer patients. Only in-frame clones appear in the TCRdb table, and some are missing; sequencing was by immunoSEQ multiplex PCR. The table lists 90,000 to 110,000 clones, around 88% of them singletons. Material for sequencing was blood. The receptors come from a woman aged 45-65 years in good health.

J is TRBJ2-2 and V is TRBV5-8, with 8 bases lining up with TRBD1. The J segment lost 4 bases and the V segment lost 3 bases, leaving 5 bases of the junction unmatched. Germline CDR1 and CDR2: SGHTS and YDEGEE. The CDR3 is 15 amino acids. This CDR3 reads CASSWGQVPTGELFF. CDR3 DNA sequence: TGTGCCAGCAGCTGGGGACAGGTCCCCACCGGGGAGCTGTTTTTT. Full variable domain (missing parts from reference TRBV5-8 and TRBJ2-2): EAGVTQSPTHLIKTRGQQATLRCSPISGHTSVYWYQQALGLGLQFLLWYDEGEERNRGNFPPRFSGRQFPNYSSELNVNALELEDSALYLCASSWGQVPTGELFFGEGSRLTVL.

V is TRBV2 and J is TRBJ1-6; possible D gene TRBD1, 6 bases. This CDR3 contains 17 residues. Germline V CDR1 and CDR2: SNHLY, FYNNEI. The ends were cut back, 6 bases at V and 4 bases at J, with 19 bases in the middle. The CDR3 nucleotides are TGTGCCAGCAGAGAGAGACAGGCCGACCCTTATAATTCACCCCTCCACTTT. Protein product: CASRERQADPYNSPLHF.

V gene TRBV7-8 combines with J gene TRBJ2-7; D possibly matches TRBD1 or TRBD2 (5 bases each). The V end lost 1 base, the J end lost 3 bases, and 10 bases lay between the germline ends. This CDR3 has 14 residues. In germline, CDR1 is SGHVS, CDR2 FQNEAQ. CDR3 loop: CASSLGGDLYEQYV. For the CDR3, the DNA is TGTGCCAGCAGCTTAGGAGGGGACCTCTACGAGCAGTACGTC.

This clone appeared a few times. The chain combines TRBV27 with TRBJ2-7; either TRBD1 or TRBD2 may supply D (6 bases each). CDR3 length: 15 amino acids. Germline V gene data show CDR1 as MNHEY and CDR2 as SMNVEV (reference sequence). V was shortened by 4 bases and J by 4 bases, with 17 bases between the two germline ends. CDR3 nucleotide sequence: TGTGCCAGCAGTTCTATCGCGGGACATGGATACGAGCAGTACGTC. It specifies CASSSIAGHGYEQYV.

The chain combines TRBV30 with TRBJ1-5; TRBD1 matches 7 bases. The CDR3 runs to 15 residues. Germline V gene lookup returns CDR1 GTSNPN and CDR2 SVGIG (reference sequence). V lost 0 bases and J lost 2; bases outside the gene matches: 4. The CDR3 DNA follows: TGTGCCTGGAGTGTATGGGACAGACGCAATCAGCCCCAGCATTTT. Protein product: CAWSVWDRRNQPQHF.

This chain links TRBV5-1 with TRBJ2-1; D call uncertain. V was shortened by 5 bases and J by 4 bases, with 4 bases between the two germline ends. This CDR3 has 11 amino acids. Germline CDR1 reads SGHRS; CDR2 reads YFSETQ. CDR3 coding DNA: TGCGCCAGCAGGGATTACAATGAGCAGTTCTTC. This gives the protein CASRDYNEQFF.

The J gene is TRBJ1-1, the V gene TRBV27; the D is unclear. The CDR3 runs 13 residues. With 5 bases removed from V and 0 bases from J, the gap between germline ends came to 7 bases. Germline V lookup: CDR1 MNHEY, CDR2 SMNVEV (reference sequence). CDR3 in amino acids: CASSGTVNTEAFF. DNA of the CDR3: TGTGCCAGCAGTGGAACGGTGAACACTGAAGCTTTCTTT.

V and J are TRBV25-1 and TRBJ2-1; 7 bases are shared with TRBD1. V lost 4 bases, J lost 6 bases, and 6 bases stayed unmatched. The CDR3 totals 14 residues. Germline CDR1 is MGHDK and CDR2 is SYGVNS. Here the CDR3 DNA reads TGTGCCAGCAGTGGACAGGGATGGGGCAATGAGCAGTTCTTC. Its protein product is CASSGQGWGNEQFF.

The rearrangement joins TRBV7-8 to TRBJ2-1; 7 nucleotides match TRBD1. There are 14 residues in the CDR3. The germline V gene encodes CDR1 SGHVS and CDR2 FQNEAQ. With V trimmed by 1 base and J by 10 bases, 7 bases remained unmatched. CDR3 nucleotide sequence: TGTGCCAGCAGCTTAGGAAAGGGGGCGAGGGAGCAGTTCTTC. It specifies CASSLGKGAREQFF.

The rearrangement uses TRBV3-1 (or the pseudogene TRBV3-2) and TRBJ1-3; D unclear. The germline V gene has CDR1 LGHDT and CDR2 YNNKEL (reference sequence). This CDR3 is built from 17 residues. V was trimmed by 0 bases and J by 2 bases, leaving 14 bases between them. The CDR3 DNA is TGTGCCAGCAGCCAAGAAGGATTAGGAGGGACTGGAAACACCATATATTTT. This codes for CASSQEGLGGTGNTIYF.